The 19 T cell receptor beta chains reported below all come from one sample, sequenced in a study of identical twins (dated by TCRdb to 2016 to 2017). Library preparation employed 5' RACE. TCRdb names Illumina HiSeq 2000 as the instrument used. The public reads were reprocessed in TCRdb via fastp at Q25 and MiXCR, keeping in-frame beta chains. One record per CDR3 amino acid sequence lists the most common genes and DNA. Recorded for this sample are nearly 900,000 distinct CDR3 sequences; roughly an eighth of them occurred a single time. Of the sample, about 1.5% falls within the top ten clones. These data are also associated with another study on yellow fever vaccine responses in identical twins.

Sequences were obtained from PBMCs. Receptor source: a woman aged 18 to 35 in good health.

This clonotype came up a few times. The CDR3 region is CASSPDQGNQPQHF. The DNA of the CDR3 is TGTGCCAGCAGCCCAGATCAGGGAAATCAGCCCCAGCATTTT. The chain carries TRBV12-3 or TRBV12-4 and TRBJ1-5, with D perhaps matching TRBD1 (5 bases). The CDR3 is 14 residues long. Trimming took 6 bases from V and 4 from J, leaving 13 bases between them.

This clonotype showed up just a few times. The rearrangement uses TRBV27 and TRBJ2-2; 7 bases are a match to TRBD2. J gave up 0 bases and V 5 bases, and 6 bases lay outside the gene matches. CDR1 is MNHEY and CDR2 is SMNVEV in the germline V gene (reference sequence). CDR3 length: 16 residues. CDR3 sequence (DNA): TGTGCCAGCAGTAACCGCGGGGGACCGAACACCGGGGAGCTGTTTTTT. Translating it yields CASSNRGGPNTGELFF.

This clonotype has a handful of counts. V gene TRBV14 combines with J gene TRBJ2-3; perhaps TRBD2 as D (6 bases). Germline loops: CDR1 SGHDN, CDR2 FVKESK. The CDR3 extends over 16 amino acids. V was shortened by 3 bases and J by 3 bases, with 16 bases between the two germline ends. The CDR3 is CASSQVFGRITDTQYF. In nucleotides, the CDR3 is TGTGCCAGCAGCCAGGTCTTCGGGAGAATTACAGATACGCAGTATTTT.

This clonotype has ten or more counts. The genes are TRBV7-9 and TRBJ2-1, with unresolved D. Germline values: CDR1 SEHNR, CDR2 FQNEAQ (reference sequence). The CDR3 extends over 15 amino acids. V was pared by 0 bases and J by 2 bases, with 8 bases between. CDR3 in DNA: TGTGCCAGCAGCTTAGCGCTAGTTGCCTACAATGAGCAGTTCTTC. Protein: CASSLALVAYNEQFF.

This clonotype was seen a few times. V gene TRBV20-1 combines with J gene TRBJ2-5; D gene uncertain. Per the germline V gene, CDR1 is DFQATT and CDR2 is SNEGSKA (reference sequence). V lost 3 bases, J lost 3 bases, and 17 bases lay in between. The CDR3 is 15 residues long. The CDR3 region has the DNA TGCAGTGCTAGTTCGAGCGTAGCATCCAAAGAGACCCAGTACTTC. Translating gives CSASSSVASKETQYF.

This clonotype was counted only a few times. This chain uses TRBV5-6 with TRBJ2-1, with D perhaps given as TRBD1 or TRBD2 (7 bases each). The CDR3 runs to 15 residues. The germline V gene encodes CDR1 SGHDT and CDR2 YYEEEE. V lost 5 bases and J lost 6, with 18 bases in between. CDR3 sequence reads: CASRHPGGGGNEQFF. CDR3 nucleotide sequence: TGTGCCAGCAGGCACCCAGGGGGGGGCGGCAATGAGCAGTTCTTC.

J is TRBJ1-1 and V is TRBV29-1, with 7 bases that match TRBD1. The CDR3 is made up of 11 amino acids. CDR1 is SQVTM, CDR2 ANQGSEA, per germline. V was clipped by 5 bases and J by 4 bases; unmatched bases: 1. Here the CDR3 DNA reads TGCAGCGTTCGACAGGGCACTGAAGCTTTCTTT. Its protein is CSVRQGTEAFF.

This clonotype turned up a few times. V usage is TRBV4-1 and J usage is TRBJ2-5, with 7 nucleotides matching TRBD1. V was clipped by 3 bases and J by 0 bases; unmatched bases: 10. CDR1 and CDR2 from the germline V gene are MGHRA and YSYEKL. The CDR3 is 17 amino acids. This CDR3 reads CASSHPVARGYQETQYF. The DNA of the CDR3 is TGCGCCAGCAGCCACCCCGTGGCCAGGGGGTACCAAGAGACCCAGTACTTC.

This clonotype was detected a few times. The chain links TRBV5-6 to TRBJ2-2; no clear D gene. Germline CDR1 reads SGHDT; CDR2 reads YYEEEE. The CDR3 has 15 residues. V lost 2 bases to trimming and J lost 1 base, with 9 bases between them. The CDR3 coding sequence is TGTGCCAGCAGCTTTACCCCACAGAACACCGGGGAGCTGTTTTTT. It is translated as CASSFTPQNTGELFF.

The J gene is TRBJ2-1, the V gene TRBV18; 10 nucleotides agree with TRBD1. The CDR3 runs 16 residues. With 3 bases clipped from V and 5 bases from J, the junction kept 7 bases outside the gene matches. Germline values: CDR1 KGHSH, CDR2 LQKENI. The CDR3 bases are TGTGCCAGCTCACCGCGGGACAGGGGAGGTGACAATGAGCAGTTCTTC. The encoded protein is CASSPRDRGGDNEQFF.

This chain uses TRBV6-1 with TRBJ2-7; D might be TRBD2 (5 bases). This CDR3 contains 15 residues. V shed 5 bases and J shed 4 bases, with 18 bases lying between them. Germline-derived CDR1 and CDR2 are MNHNS and SASEGT. For the CDR3, the DNA is TGTGCCAGCAGTACCCGGGCTCACGGGGATTACGAGCAGTACTTC. Amino acid sequence: CASSTRAHGDYEQYF.

This clonotype was seen more than once but under ten times. The chain combines TRBV7-9 with TRBJ2-5; 11 bases line up with TRBD2. CDR1 is SEHNR, CDR2 FQNEAQ, per germline (reference sequence). There are 16 residues in the CDR3. V shed 4 bases, J shed 1 base, and the junction held 5 bases outside the gene matches. DNA for the CDR3: TGTGCCAGCAGCTCTCGACTAGCGGGGAGCCAAGAGACCCAGTACTTC. This encodes CASSSRLAGSQETQYF.

The chain links TRBV27 to TRBJ2-4, with D tentatively TRBD2 (6 bases). The germline CDR1 and CDR2 sequences are MNHEY and SMNVEV (reference sequence). The ends were cut back, 3 bases at V and 9 bases at J, with 9 bases in the middle. CDR3 length: 12 amino acids. In DNA form, the CDR3 reads TGTGCCAGCAGTTTCGCCGGGAGCATTCAGTACTTC. Translation gives CASSFAGSIQYF.

The chain employs TRBV7-8 and TRBJ2-2; D gene uncertain. CDR1 is SGHVS, CDR2 FQNEAQ, per germline. The CDR3 sequence is 14 residues long. Trimming shortened V by 6 bases and J by 7 bases, and 15 bases separated the two germline ends. CDR3 coding DNA: TGTGCCAGCAGGAAAGGGATAGGCGGCGGGGAGCTGTTTTTT. As protein: CASRKGIGGGELFF.

This clonotype showed up many times. The chain couples TRBV15 to TRBJ2-3; no firm D call. V lost 7 bases to trimming and J lost 6 bases, with 11 bases between them. The CDR3 is made up of 12 amino acids. The germline V gene encodes CDR1 LNHNV and CDR2 YYDKDF (reference sequence). As DNA, the CDR3 is TGTGCCACCAAGGCAGAGGCCGATACGCAGTATTTT. Translation: CATKAEADTQYF.

In this sample, this clonotype turned up a few times. This chain uses TRBV10-3 with TRBJ2-5, with 8 positions matching TRBD2. Germline-derived CDR1 and CDR2 are ENHRY and SYGVKD. J was trimmed by 1 base and V by 6 bases; bases with no gene match: 7. This CDR3 is 15 amino acids long. In DNA form, the CDR3 reads TGTGCCATCAGCAGCACTAGCGGACTCCAAGAGACCCAGTACTTC. It encodes CAISSTSGLQETQYF.

Many counts were recorded for this clonotype. The chain combines TRBV7-2 with TRBJ2-1, with TRBD1 identical over 8 bases. This CDR3 has 14 amino acids. CDR1 SGHTA and CDR2 FQGNSA come from the germline V gene. V dropped 6 bases and J dropped 4; count of bases not matched to a gene: 5. DNA of the CDR3: TGTGCCAGCAGTAGATACAGGGGGTACAATGAGCAGTTCTTC. Translated: CASSRYRGYNEQFF.

This clonotype was detected a few times. The chain employs TRBV3-1 and TRBJ2-1, with 7 positions matching TRBD2. Trimming removed 4 bases from V and 2 bases from J; junction bases left unmatched: 8. The V gene's germline CDR1 is LGHDT and CDR2 YNNKEL (reference sequence). The CDR3 runs to 16 residues. The CDR3 protein is CASSLPSSGPYNEQFF. As DNA, the CDR3 is TGTGCCAGCAGCCTTCCCTCTAGCGGCCCCTACAATGAGCAGTTCTTC.

Turning to this clonotype: At one end, the junction sequence differs from germline, possibly due to a read error. The chain combines TRBV7-6 with TRBJ2-7; no clear D gene. The CDR3 length is 11 residues. The germline gives CDR1 SGHVS, CDR2 FNYEAQ. The CDR3 DNA reads TGTGCCAGCAGTCAAAACTACGAGCTGTACTTC. This sequence encodes CASSQNYELYF. The full variable domain, in which reference TRBV7-6 and TRBJ2-7 provide the parts outside the CDR3, is GAGVSQSPRYKVTKRGQDVALRCDPISGHVSLYWYRQALGQGPEFLTYFNYEAQQDKSGLPNDRFSAERPEGSISTLTIQRTEQRDSAMYRCASSQNYELYFGPGTRLTVT.